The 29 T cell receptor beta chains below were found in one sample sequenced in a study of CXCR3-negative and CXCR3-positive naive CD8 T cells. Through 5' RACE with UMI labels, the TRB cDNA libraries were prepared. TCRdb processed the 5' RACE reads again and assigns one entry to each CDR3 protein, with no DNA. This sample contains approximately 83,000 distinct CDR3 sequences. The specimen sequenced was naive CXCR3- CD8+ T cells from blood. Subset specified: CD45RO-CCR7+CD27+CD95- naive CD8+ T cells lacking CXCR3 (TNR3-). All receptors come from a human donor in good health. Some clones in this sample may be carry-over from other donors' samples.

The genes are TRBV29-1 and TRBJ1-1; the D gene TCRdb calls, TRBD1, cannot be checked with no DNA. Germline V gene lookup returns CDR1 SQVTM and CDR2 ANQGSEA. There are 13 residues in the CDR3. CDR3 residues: CSVDPEFSAEAFF.

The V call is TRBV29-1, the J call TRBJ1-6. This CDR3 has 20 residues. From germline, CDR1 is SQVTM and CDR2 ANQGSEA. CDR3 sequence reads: CSVGYVPSTSMSSYNSPLHF.

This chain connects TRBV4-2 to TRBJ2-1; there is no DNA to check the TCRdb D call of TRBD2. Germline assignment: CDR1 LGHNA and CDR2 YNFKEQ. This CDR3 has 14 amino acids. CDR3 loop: CASSQRTSGPEQFF.

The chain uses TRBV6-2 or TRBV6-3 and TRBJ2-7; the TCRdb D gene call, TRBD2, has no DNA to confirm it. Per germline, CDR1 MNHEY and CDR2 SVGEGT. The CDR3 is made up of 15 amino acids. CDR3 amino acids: CASSSGLGSFYEQYF.

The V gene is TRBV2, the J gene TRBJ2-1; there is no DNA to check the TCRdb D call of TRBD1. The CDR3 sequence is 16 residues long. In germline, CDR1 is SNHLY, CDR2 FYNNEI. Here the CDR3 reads CASRDPLGGASGEQFF.

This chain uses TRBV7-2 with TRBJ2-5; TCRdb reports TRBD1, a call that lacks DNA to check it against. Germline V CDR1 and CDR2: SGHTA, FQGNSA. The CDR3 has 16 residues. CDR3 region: CASSNRPTGGEETQYF.

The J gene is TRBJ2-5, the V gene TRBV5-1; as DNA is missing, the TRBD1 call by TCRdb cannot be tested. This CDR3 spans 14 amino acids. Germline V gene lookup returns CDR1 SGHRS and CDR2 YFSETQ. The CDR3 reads CASSLQGDQETQYF.

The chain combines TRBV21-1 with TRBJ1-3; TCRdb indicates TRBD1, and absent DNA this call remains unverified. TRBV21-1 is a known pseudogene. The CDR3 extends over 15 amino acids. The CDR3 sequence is CASSIQDRAGNTIYF.

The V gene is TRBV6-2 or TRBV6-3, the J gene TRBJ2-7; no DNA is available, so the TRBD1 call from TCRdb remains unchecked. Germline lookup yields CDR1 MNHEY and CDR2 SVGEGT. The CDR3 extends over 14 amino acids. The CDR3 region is CASIEDREVYEQYF.

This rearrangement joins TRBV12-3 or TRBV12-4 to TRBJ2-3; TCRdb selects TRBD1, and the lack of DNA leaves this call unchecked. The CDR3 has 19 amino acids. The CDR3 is CASSFYPGGGRGGTDTQYF.

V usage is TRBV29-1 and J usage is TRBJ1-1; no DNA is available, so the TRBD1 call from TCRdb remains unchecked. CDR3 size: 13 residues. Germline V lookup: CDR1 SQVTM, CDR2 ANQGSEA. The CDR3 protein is CSASGTGGTEAFF.

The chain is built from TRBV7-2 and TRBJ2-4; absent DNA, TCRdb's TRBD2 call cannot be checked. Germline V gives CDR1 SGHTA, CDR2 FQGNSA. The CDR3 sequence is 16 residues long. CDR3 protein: CASSLEGYGPRNIQYF.

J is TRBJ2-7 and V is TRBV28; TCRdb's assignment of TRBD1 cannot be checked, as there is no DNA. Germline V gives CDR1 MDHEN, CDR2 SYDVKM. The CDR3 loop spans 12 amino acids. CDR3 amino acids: CASSLVGAEQYF.

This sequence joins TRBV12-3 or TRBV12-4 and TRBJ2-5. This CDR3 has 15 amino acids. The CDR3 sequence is CASSLAYRYQETQYF.

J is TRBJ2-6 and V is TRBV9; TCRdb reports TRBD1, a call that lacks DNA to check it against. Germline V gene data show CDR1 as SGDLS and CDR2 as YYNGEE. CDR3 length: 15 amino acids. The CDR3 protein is CASSLTGRGANVLTF.

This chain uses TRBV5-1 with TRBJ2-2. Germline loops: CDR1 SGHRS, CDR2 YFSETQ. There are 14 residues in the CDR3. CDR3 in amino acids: CASSPNGNTGELFF.

The CDR3 here is CSGSQGFTEAFF. This sequence joins TRBV20-1 and TRBJ1-1; TCRdb's D call of TRBD1 is untestable without DNA. The V gene's germline CDR1 is DFQATT and CDR2 SNEGSKA (reference sequence). The CDR3 runs to 12 residues.

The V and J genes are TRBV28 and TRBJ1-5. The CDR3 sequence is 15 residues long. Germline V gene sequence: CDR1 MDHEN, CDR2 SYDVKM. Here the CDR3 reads CASSLYRVRNQPQHF.

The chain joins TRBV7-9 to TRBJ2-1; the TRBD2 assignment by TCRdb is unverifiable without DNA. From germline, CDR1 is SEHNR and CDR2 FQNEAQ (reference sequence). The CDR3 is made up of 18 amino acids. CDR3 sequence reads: CASSQRVIGLAVYNEQFF.

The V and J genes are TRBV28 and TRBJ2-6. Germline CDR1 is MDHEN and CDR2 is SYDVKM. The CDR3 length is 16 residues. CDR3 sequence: CASIKRLEPGANVLTF. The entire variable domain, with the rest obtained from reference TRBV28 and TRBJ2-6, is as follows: DVKVTQSSRYLVKRTGEKVFLECVQDMDHENMFWYRQDPGLGLRLIYFSYDVKMKEKGDIPEGYSVSREKKERFSLILESASTNQTSMYLCASIKRLEPGANVLTFGAGSRLTVL.

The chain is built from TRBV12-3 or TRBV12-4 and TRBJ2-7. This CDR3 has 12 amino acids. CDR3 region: CASSSDPYEQYF.

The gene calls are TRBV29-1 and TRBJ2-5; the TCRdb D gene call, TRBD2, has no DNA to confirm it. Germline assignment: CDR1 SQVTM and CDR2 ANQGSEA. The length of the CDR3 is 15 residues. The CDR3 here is CSVKAPPKDQETQYF.

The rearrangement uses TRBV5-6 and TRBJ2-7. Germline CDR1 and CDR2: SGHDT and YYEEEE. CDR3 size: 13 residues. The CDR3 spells CASSLGGDYEQYF.

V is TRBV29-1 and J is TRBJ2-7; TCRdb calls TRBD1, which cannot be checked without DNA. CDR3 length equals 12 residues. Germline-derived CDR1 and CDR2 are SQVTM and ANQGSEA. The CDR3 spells CSVERDSYEQYF.

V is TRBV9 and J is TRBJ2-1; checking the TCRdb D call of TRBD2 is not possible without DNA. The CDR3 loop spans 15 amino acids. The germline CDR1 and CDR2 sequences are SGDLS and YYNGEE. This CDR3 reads CASSPRTSGSDEQFF.

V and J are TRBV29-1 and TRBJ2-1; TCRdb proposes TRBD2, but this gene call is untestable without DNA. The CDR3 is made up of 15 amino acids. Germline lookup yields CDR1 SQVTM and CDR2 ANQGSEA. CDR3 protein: CSVEVLAGVSNEQFF.

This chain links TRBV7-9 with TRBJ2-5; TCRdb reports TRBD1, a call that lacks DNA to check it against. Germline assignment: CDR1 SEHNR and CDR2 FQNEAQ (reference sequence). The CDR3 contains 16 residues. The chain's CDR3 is CASSLVGGLYQETQYF.

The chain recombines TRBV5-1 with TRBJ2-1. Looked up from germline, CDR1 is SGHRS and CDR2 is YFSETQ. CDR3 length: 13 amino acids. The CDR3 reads CASSLPTYNEQFF.

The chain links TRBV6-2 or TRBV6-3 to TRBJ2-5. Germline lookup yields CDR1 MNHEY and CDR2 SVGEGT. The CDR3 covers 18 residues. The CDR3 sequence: CASSYSIAPDRVRETQYF.